This TCR beta chain stems from a study of T-cell reconstitution after alpha-beta-depleted transplantation in children (dated by TCRdb to about 2016). Describing the broader study: The study quantitatively tracked T-cell immune reconstitution after TCRalphabeta/CD19-depleted allogeneic hematopoietic cell transplantation in children using TCR repertoire profiling.

Library creation used PCR. The reads were generated on an Illumina HiSeq 2500. TCR libraries were prepared with molecular barcoding, using unique molecular identifiers to normalize TCRbeta repertoire quantification. In TCRdb, the public reads were trimmed at Q25 with fastp and aligned with MiXCR, with productive beta chains retained. Identical CDR3 proteins give one entry, which carries the most common genes and DNA. The sample profile shows around 500,000 distinct CDR3 sequences; 23% of them were found once. The ten largest clones represent 12% to 15% of the sample. General study outcomes and caveats: The apparently early alphabetaT-cell count recovery about two months after transplant was reportedly dependent on only several hundred rapidly expanded clones derived from non-depleted graft cells. In some patients, the high TCRbeta diversity seen at day 60 was put down to recipient T cells and intrathymic progenitors that had survived conditioning. Hyperexpanded clone frequencies declined over subsequent months; after one year, T-cell counts and TCRbeta diversity were mostly attributed to newly produced T cells.

The germline V gene gives CDR1 as SGHTS and CDR2 as YDEGEE. Inclusive of the bounding cysteine and phenylalanine, the CDR3 is 11 residues long. Kept here is only the CDR3 DNA, which spans 33 bases and is read in frame from base 1. Cut back by 3 bases and 7 bases, the V and J ends lie 8 bases apart. Comments on this clonotype: The antigen it recognizes is unknown. Base qualities are not at hand, and no much larger clone is one base apart.

The intended sense of this specimen's treatment or condition label: allogeneic hematopoietic cell transplantation with graft depleted of TCRalphabeta T cells and CD19 B cells. Transplant recipients were children who received TCRalphabeta/CD19-depleted allogeneic hematopoietic cell grafts. Here the sequenced sample was PBMCs, mostly from graft donor cells, taken 360 days after TCRalphabeta/CD19-depleted stem cell transplant. The sequence is built from TRBV5-8 and TRBJ2-7; too little of a D gene remains to name it. The receptor was derived from a boy less than two years old who had a stem cell transplant for acute myeloid leukemia, so the T cells may come from the graft donor. The CDR3: CASSYRREQYF. The base sequence is TGTGCCAGCAGCTACCGTAGGGAGCAGTACTTC.